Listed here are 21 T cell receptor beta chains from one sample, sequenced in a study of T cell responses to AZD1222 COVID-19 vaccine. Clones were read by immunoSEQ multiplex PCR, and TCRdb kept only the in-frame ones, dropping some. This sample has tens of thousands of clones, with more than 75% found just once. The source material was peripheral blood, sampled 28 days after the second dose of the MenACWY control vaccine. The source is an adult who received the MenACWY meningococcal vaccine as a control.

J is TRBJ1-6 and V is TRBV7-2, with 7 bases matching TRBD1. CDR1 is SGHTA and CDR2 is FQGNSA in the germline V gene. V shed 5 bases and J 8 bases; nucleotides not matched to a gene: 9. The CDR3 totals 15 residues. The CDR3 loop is CASSTFTGADSPLHF. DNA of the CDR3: TGTGCCAGCAGCACGTTTACAGGGGCGGATTCACCCCTCCACTTT.

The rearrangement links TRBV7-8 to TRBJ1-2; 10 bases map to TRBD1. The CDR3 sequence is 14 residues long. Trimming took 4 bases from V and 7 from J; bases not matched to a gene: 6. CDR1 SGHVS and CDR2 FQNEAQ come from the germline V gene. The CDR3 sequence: CASSSDRGRTGYTF. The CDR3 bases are TGTGCCAGCAGCTCGGACAGGGGGAGAACTGGCTACACCTTC.

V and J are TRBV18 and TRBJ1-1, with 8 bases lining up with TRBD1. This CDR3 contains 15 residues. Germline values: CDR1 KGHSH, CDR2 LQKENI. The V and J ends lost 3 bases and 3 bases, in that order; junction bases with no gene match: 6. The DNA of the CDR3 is TGTGCCAGCTCACCCAGACAGGGGTTGGACACTGAAGCTTTCTTT. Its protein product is CASSPRQGLDTEAFF.

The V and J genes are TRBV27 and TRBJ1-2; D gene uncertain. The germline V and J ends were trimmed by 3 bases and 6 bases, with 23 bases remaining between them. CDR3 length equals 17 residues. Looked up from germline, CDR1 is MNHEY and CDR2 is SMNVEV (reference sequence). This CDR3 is CASSLSGPEGISNGYTF. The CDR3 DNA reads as TGTGCCAGCAGTTTGTCCGGACCCGAGGGAATTAGCAATGGCTACACCTTC.

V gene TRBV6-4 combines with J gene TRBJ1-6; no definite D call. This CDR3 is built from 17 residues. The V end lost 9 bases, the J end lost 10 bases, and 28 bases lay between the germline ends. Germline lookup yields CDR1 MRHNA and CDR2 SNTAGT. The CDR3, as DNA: TGTGCCAGTAATAGTGGCCCACCCCGCGCCGGAGTATCACCCCTCCACTTT. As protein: CASNSGPPRAGVSPLHF.

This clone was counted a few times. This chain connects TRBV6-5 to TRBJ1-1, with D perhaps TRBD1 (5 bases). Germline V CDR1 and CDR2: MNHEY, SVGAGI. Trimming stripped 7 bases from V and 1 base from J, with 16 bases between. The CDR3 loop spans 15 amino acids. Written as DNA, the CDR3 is TGTGCCAGCACCATAGACAGAATCGGGAACACTGAAGCTTTCTTT. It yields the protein CASTIDRIGNTEAFF.

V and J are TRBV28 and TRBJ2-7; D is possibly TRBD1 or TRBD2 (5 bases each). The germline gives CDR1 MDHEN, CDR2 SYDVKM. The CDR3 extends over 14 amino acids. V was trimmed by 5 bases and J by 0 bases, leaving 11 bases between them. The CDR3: CASSPWDGSYEQYF. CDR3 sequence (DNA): TGTGCCAGCAGTCCCTGGGACGGCTCCTACGAGCAGTACTTC.

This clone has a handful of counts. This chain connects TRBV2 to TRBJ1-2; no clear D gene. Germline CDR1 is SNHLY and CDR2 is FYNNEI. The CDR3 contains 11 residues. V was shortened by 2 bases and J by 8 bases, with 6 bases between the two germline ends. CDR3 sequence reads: CASSERVGYTF. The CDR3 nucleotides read TGTGCCAGCAGTGAACGGGTGGGCTACACCTTC. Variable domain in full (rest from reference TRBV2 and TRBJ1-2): EPEVTQTPSHQVTQMGQEVILRCVPISNHLYFYWYRQILGQKVEFLVSFYNNEISEKSEIFDDQFSVERPDGSNFTLKIRSTKLEDSAMYFCASSERVGYTFGSGTRLTVV.

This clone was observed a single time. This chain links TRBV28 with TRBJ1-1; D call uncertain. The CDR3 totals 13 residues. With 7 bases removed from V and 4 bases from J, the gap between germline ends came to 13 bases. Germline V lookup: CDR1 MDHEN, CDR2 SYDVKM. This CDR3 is CASKFTRGTEAFF. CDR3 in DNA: TGTGCCAGCAAATTCACCCGGGGCACTGAAGCTTTCTTT.

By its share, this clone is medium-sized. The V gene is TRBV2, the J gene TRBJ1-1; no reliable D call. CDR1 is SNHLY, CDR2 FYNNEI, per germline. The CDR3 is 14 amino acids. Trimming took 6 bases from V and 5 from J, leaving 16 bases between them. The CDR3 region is CASRGEGPDTEAFF. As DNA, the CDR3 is TGTGCCAGCAGGGGCGAGGGCCCAGATACTGAAGCTTTCTTT.

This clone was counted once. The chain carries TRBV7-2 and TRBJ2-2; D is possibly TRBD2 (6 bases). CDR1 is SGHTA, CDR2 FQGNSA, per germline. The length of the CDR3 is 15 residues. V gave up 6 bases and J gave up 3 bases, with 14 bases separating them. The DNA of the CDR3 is TGTGCCAGCAGGCCACGACTAGGGGACACCGGGGAGCTGTTTTTT. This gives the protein CASRPRLGDTGELFF.

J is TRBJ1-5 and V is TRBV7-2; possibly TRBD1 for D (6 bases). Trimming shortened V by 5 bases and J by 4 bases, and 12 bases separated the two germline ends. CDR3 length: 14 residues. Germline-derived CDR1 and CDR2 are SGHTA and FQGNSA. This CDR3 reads CASSPWTENQPQHF. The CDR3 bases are TGTGCCAGCAGCCCTTGGACAGAGAATCAGCCCCAGCATTTT.

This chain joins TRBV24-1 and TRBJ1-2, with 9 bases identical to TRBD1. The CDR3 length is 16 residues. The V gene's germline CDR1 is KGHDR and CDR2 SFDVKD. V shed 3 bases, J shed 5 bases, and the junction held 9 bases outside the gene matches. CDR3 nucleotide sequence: TGTGCCACCAGTGATGATTACAGGGGGCGGAATTATGGCTACACCTTC. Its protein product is CATSDDYRGRNYGYTF.

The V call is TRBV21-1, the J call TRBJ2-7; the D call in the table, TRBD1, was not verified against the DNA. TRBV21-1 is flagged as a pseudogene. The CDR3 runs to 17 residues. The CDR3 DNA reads TGTGCCAGCAGCAAAGAAGGTGGAGACAGGGGCTACTACGAGCAGTACTTC. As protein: CASSKEGGDRGYYEQYF.

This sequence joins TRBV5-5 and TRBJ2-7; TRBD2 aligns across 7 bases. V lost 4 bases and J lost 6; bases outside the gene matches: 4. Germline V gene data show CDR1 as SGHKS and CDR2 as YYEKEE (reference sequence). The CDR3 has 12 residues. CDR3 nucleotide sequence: TGTGCCAGCAGCATAGCGGGCGGCGAGCAGTACTTC. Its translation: CASSIAGGEQYF.

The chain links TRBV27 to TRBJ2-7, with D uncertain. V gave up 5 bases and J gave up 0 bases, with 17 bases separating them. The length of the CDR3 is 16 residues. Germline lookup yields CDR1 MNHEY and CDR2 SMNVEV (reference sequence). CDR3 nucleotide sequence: TGTGCCAGCAGTCCCGACCTGACACAGAGCTCCTACGAGCAGTACTTC. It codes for CASSPDLTQSSYEQYF.

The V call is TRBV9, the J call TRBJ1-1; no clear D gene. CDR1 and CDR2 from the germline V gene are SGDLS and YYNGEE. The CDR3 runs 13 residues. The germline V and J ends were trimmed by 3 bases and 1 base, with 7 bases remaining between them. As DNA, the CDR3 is TGTGCCAGCAGCGCCGGCCGGAACACTGAAGCTTTCTTT. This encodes CASSAGRNTEAFF.

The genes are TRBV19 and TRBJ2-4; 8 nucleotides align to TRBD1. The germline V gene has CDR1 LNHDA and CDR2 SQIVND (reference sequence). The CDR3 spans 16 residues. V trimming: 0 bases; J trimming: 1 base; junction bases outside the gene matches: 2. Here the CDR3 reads CASSIDRGQAKNIQYF. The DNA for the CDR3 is TGTGCCAGTAGTATAGACAGGGGGCAGGCCAAAAACATTCAGTACTTC.

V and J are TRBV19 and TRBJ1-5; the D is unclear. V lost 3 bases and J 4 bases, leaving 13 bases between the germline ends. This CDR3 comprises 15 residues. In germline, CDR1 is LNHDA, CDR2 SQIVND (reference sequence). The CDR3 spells CASSMSVGPNQPQHF. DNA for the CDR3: TGTGCCAGTAGTATGAGCGTCGGCCCAAATCAGCCCCAGCATTTT.

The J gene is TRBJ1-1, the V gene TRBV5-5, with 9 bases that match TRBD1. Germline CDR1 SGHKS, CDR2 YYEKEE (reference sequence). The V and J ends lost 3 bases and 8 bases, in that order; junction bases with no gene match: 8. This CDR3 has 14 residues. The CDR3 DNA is TGTGCCAGCAGCTGGGACAGGGTTGCGCTAGAAGCTTTCTTT. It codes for CASSWDRVALEAFF.

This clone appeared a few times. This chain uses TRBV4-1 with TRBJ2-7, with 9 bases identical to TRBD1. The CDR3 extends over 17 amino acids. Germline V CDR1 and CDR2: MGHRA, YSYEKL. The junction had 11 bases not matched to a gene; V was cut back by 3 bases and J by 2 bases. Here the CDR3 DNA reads TGCGCCAGCAGCCATCCCTGGGGACAGGGAGTACCCTACGAGCAGTACTTC. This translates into CASSHPWGQGVPYEQYF.